The 15 T cell receptor beta chains presented below share a single source sample, sequenced in a study of chemoradiotherapy in HPV16-positive cancers. The protocol was immunoSEQ multiplex PCR, while the TCRdb copy is restricted to in-frame clones and leaves out a portion. The sample lists 30,000 to 35,000 clones; 70% to 90% were seen once. Material: blood, obtained from a patient who underwent chemoradiotherapy. These receptors were obtained from a human donor with HPV-associated anogenital cancer.

J is TRBJ2-1 and V is TRBV6-6; 7 nucleotides align to TRBD1. Trimming took 6 bases from V and 10 from J; bases not matched to a gene: 3. This CDR3 has 11 residues. CDR1 and CDR2 (germline): MNHNY, SVGAGI (reference sequence). The CDR3 coding sequence is TGTGCCAGCAGCCCGGACAGGGAGCAGTTCTTC. It codes for CASSPDREQFF.

This clone was detected only once. This sequence joins TRBV27 and TRBJ2-2; possible D gene TRBD2, 6 bases. The germline V and J ends were trimmed by 1 base and 6 bases, with 6 bases remaining between them. The CDR3 sequence is 13 residues long. Per germline, CDR1 MNHEY and CDR2 SMNVEV (reference sequence). The CDR3 DNA sequence: TGTGCCAGCAGTTTATGGGGGGCCGGGGAGCTGTTTTTT. This gives the protein CASSLWGAGELFF.

There are a few counts of this clone. The DNA for the CDR3 is TGTGCCAGCAGCCAACAGGGGGCATTAGGCACTGAAGCTTTCTTT. Protein product: CASSQQGALGTEAFF. The chain couples TRBV14 to TRBJ1-1; the match to TRBD1 covers 8 bases. The CDR3 runs to 15 residues. V shed 2 bases, J shed 4 bases, and the junction held 6 bases outside the gene matches. From germline, CDR1 is SGHDN and CDR2 FVKESK.

The rearrangement uses TRBV5-4 and TRBJ2-2, with D perhaps matching TRBD2 (6 bases). Deletions cut 5 bases from V and 4 bases from J, with 15 bases between. The germline CDR1 and CDR2 sequences are SGHNT and YYREEE (reference sequence). This CDR3 region has 15 residues. This chain's CDR3 is CASSRDVGGTGELFF. As DNA, the CDR3 is TGTGCCAGCAGTCGGGACGTCGGGGGCACCGGGGAGCTGTTTTTT. Looking up the rest from reference TRBV5-4 and TRBJ2-2 gives the full variable domain: ETGVTQSPTHLIKTRGQQVTLRCSSQSGHNTVSWYQQALGQGPQFIFQYYREEENGRGNFPPRFSGLQFPNYSSELNVNALELDDSALYLCASSRDVGGTGELFFGEGSRLTVL.

V and J are TRBV19 and TRBJ2-5, with D unclear. The CDR3 extends over 13 amino acids. Trimming removed 5 bases at V and 1 base at J, with 8 bases between. Per the germline V gene, CDR1 is LNHDA and CDR2 is SQIVND (reference sequence). The CDR3 reads CASSGSGQETQYF. CDR3 sequence (DNA): TGTGCCAGTAGTGGATCAGGCCAAGAGACCCAGTACTTC.

The chain links TRBV6-1 to TRBJ1-5; TRBD1 matches at 8 bases. Germline V lookup: CDR1 MNHNS, CDR2 SASEGT. The CDR3 is 15 amino acids. Trimming took 6 bases from V and 2 from J; bases not matched to a gene: 6. CDR3 region: CASRIGQGGNQPQHF. CDR3 in DNA: TGTGCCAGCAGGATTGGACAGGGAGGCAATCAGCCCCAGCATTTT.

Here the CDR3 reads CAHSRTAGEAEAFF. Here the CDR3 DNA reads TGTGCCCATTCCCGGACAGCAGGGGAGGCTGAAGCTTTCTTT. The chain joins TRBV30 to TRBJ1-1, with D possibly matching TRBD1 (6 bases). Trimming removed 8 bases from V and 6 bases from J, with 22 bases in between. Germline V gene sequence: CDR1 GTSNPN, CDR2 SVGIG (reference sequence). The CDR3 consists of 14 residues.

The chain carries TRBV19 and TRBJ2-1, with 8 bases that match TRBD2. Germline assignment: CDR1 LNHDA and CDR2 SQIVND (reference sequence). With V trimmed by 8 bases and J by 7 bases, 13 bases remained unmatched. The CDR3 length is 15 residues. For the CDR3, the DNA is TGTGCCAGTGTTGTTGGGACTAGGGGTCTGAATGAGCAGTTCTTC. It is translated as CASVVGTRGLNEQFF. Supplemented by reference TRBV19 and TRBJ2-1, the full variable domain reads DGGITQSPKYLFRKEGQNVTLSCEQNLNHDAMYWYRQDPGQGLRLIYYSQIVNDFQKGDIAEGYSVSREKKESFPLTVTSAQKNPTAFYLCASVVGTRGLNEQFFGPGTRLTVL.

There are a few counts of this clone. This rearrangement joins TRBV7-9 to TRBJ1-1; D possibly corresponds to TRBD1 (5 bases). The V end was cut by 1 base, the J end by 3 bases, with 9 bases between. CDR1 is SEHNR, CDR2 FQNEAQ, per germline (reference sequence). This CDR3 region has 14 residues. CDR3 DNA sequence: TGTGCCAGCAGCTTAGAGGCCAGGGACACTGAAGCTTTCTTT. It translates to CASSLEARDTEAFF. The variable domain in full, completed from reference TRBV7-9 and TRBJ1-1, reads DTGVSQNPRHKITKRGQNVTFRCDPISEHNRLYWYRQTLGQGPEFLTYFQNEAQLEKSRLLSDRFSAERPKGSFSTLEIQRTEQGDSAMYLCASSLEARDTEAFFGQGTRLTVV.

CDR3 amino acids: CASSLRTGELGNTGELFF. The CDR3 DNA is TGTGCCAGCAGCTTAAGGACAGGGGAATTAGGGAACACCGGGGAGCTGTTTTTT. The genes are TRBV11-2 and TRBJ2-2; TRBD1 matches at 9 bases. From germline, CDR1 is SGHAT and CDR2 FQNNGV. The ends lost 2 bases at V and 1 base at J; junction bases unmatched: 8. This CDR3 spans 18 amino acids.

The chain recombines TRBV6-4 with TRBJ2-2; possible D gene TRBD1, 6 bases. The CDR3 contains 14 residues. Looked up from germline, CDR1 is MRHNA and CDR2 is SNTAGT. V shed 0 bases and J shed 4 bases, with 6 bases lying between them. The CDR3 coding sequence is TGTGCCAGCAGTGACTCAGGGGGCACCGGGGAGCTGTTTTTT. This gives the protein CASSDSGGTGELFF.

The V call is TRBV5-5, the J call TRBJ2-1, with 12 nucleotides matching TRBD2. The trim removed 5 bases at V and 1 base at J, leaving 7 bases unmatched. The CDR3 length is 17 residues. Germline V gives CDR1 SGHKS, CDR2 YYEKEE (reference sequence). Here the CDR3 DNA reads TGTGCCAGCAGTCCCCTAGCGGGGGGGCTATCCTACAATGAGCAGTTCTTC. It encodes CASSPLAGGLSYNEQFF.

The chain is built from TRBV19 and TRBJ1-5; 9 nucleotides match TRBD1. Germline loops: CDR1 LNHDA, CDR2 SQIVND (reference sequence). Trimming at V came to 5 bases and at J to 4 bases, leaving 3 bases not matched to a gene. This CDR3 is built from 14 residues. In nucleotides, the CDR3 is TGTGCCAGTAGTCTGACAGGGGGGAATCAGCCCCAGCATTTT. It encodes CASSLTGGNQPQHF.

The chain employs TRBV11-2 and TRBJ1-4; the D is unclear. This CDR3 spans 17 amino acids. Germline CDR1 SGHAT, CDR2 FQNNGV. V was shortened by 1 base and J by 4 bases, with 16 bases between the two germline ends. CDR3 protein: CASSLGALAGRNEKLFF. The CDR3 nucleotides read TGTGCCAGCAGCTTAGGAGCCCTAGCTGGTCGTAATGAAAAACTGTTTTTT.

The chain joins TRBV6-5 to TRBJ2-7, with a possible D match to TRBD1 (6 bases). The V end lost 6 bases, the J end lost 0 bases, and 15 bases lay between the germline ends. The CDR3 spans 15 residues. The germline CDR1 and CDR2 sequences are MNHEY and SVGAGI. CDR3 amino acids: CASRDRDMSSYEQYF. The CDR3 DNA reads TGTGCCAGCAGGGACCGGGACATGAGCTCCTACGAGCAGTACTTC.